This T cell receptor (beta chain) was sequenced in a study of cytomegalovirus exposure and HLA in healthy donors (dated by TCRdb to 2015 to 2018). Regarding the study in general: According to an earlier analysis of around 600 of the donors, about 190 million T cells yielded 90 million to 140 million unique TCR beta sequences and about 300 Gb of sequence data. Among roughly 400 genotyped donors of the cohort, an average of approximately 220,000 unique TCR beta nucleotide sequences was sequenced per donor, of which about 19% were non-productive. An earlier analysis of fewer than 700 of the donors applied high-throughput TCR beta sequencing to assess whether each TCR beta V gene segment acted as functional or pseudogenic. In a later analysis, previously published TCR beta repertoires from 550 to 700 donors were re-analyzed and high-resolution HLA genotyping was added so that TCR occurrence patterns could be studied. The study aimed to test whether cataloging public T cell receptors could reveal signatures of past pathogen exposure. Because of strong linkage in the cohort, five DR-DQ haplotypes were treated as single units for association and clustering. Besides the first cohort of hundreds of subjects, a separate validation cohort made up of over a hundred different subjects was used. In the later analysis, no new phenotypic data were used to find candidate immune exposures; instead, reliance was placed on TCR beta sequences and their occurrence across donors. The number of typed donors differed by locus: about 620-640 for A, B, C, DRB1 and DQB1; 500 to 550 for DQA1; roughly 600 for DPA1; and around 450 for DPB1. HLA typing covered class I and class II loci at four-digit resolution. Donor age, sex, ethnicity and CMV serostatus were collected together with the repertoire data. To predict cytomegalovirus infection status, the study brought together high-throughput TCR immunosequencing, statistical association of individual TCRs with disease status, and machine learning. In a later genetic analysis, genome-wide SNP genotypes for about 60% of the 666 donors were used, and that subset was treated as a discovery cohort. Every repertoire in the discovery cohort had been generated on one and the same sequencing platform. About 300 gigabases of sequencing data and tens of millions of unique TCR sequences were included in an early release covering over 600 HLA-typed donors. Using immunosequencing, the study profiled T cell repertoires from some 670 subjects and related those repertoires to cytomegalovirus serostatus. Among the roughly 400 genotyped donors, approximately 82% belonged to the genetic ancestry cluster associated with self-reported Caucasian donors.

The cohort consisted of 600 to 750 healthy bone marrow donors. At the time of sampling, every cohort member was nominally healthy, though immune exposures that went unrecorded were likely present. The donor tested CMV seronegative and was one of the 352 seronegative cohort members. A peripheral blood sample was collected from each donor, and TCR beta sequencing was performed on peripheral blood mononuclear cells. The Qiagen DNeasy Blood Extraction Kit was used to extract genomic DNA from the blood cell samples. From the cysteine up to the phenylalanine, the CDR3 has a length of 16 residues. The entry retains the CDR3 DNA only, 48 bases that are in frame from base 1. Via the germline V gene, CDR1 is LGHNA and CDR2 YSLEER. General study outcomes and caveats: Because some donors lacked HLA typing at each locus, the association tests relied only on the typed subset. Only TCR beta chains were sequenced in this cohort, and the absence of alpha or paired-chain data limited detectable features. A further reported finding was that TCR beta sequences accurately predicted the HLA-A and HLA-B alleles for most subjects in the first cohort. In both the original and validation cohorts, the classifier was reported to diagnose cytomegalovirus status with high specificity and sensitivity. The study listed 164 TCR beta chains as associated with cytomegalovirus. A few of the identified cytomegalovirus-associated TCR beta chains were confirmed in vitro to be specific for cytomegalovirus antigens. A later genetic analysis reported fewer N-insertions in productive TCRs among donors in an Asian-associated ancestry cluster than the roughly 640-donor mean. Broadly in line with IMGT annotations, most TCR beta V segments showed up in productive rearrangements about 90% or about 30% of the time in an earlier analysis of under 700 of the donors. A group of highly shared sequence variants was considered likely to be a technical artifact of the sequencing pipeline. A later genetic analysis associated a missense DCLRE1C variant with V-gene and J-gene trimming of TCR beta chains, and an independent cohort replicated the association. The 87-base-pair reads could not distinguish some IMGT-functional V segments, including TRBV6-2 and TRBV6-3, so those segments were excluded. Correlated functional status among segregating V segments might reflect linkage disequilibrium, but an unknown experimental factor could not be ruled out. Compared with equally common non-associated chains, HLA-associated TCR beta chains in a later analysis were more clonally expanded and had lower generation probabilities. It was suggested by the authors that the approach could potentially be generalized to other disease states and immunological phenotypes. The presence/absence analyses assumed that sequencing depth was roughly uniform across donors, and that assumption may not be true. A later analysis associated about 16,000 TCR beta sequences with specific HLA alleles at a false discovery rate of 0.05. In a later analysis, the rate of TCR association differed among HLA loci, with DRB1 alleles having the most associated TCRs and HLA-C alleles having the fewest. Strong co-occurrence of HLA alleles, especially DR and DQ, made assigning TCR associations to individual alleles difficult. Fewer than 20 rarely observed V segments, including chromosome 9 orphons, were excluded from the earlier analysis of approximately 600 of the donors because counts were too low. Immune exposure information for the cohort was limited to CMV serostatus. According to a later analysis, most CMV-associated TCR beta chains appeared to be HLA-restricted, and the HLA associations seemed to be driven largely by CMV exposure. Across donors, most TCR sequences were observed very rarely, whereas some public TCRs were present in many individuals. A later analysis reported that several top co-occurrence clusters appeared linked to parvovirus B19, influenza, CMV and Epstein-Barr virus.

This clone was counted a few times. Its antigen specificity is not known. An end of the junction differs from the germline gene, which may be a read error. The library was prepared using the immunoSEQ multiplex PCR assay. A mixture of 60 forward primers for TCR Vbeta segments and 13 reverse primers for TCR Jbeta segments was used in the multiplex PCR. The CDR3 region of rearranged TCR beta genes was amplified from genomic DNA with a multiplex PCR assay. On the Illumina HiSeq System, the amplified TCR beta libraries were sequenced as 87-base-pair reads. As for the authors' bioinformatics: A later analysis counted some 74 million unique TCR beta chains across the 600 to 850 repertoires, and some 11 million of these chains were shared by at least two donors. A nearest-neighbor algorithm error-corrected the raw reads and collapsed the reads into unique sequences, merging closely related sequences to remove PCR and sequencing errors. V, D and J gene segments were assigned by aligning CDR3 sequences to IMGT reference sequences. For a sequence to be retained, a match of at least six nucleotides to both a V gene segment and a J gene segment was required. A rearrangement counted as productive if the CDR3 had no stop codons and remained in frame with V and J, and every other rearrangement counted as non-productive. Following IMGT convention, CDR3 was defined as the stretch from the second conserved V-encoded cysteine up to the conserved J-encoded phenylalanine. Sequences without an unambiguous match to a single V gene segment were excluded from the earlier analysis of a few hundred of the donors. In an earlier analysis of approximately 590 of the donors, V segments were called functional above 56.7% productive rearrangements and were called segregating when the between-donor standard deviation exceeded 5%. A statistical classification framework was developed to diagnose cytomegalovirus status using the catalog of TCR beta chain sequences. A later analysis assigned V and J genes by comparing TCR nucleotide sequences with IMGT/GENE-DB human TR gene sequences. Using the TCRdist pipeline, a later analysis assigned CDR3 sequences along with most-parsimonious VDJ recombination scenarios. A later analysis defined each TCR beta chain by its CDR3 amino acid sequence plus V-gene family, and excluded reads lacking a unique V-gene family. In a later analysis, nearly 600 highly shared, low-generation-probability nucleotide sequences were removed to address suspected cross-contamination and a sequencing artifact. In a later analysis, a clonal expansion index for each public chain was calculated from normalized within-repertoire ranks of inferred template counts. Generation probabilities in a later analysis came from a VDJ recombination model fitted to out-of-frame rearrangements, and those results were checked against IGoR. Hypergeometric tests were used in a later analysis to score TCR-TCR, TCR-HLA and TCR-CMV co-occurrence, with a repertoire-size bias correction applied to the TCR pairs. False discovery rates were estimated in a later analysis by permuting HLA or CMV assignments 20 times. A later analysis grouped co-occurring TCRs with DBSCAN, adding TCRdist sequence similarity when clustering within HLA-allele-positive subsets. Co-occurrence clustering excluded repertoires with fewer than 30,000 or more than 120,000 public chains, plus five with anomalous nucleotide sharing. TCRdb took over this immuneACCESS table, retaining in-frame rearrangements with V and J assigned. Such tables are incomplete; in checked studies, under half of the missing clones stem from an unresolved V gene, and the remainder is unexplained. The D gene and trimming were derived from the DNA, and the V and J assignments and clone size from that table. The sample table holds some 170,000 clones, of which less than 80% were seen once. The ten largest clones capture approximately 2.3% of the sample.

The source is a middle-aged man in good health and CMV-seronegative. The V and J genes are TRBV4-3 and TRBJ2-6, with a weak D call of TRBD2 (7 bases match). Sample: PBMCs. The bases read TGCGCCAGCAGCCAAGAAGCGGGATTGGGGGCCAACGGCCTGACTTTC. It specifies CASSQEAGLGANGLTF.